A selection of T cell receptor beta chains follows, all from one sample in a study of shared T cell receptors in the human thymus. Sequencing was performed with immunoSEQ multiplex PCR; in TCRdb, only in-frame clones are kept and a portion is missing. The sample records roughly 700,000 clones, roughly 90% being singletons. This sample also appeared in a second study, on human thymus T cells.

Sequencing was done on a sample of thymocytes. All receptors come from a boy less than two years old with a congenital heart defect. Both conserved end residues are part of each CDR3. A D gene is named only where the DNA matches it firmly. The listing skips clone size in some rows; elsewhere it reads once, few, many or a size class.

J | size | D | length | V | CDR3 | DNA
TRBJ2-1 | . | . | 13 | TRBV18 | CASSTEGGSEQFF | TGTGCCAGCTCCACGGAGGGGGGGTCTGAGCAGTTCTTC
TRBJ2-1 | . | TRBD1 | 18 | TRBV11-3 | CASSLGDRGSSSYNEQFF | TGTGCCAGCAGCTTAGGGGACAGGGGATCTAGCTCCTACAATGAGCAGTTCTTC
TRBJ1-2 | . | TRBD1 | 12 | TRBV19 | CASRGQVAGYTF | TGTGCCAGTAGAGGACAGGTGGCTGGCTACACCTTC
TRBJ1-4 | . | TRBD1 | 15 | TRBV28 | CASSPGTGCNEKLFF | TGTGCCAGCAGTCCCGGGACAGGGTGTAATGAAAAACTGTTTTTT
TRBJ2-7 | . | . | 15 | TRBV6-5 | CASREQGGLSYEQYF | TGTGCCAGCAGGGAACAGGGTGGTCTCTCCTACGAGCAGTACTTC
TRBJ1-1 | . | TRBD1 | 19 | TRBV14 | CASSQPPCPYRGPNTEAFF | TGTGCCAGCAGCCAACCTCCATGCCCATACAGGGGGCCGAACACTGAAGCTTTCTTT
TRBJ2-7 | . | TRBD2 | 16 | TRBV7-2 | CASSIPLAGGPGEQYF | TGTGCCAGCAGCATCCCACTAGCGGGAGGGCCGGGGGAGCAGTACTTC
TRBJ1-2 | . | . | 13 | TRBV30 | CAWIVVGDYGYTF | TGTGCCTGGATCGTAGTAGGAGACTATGGCTACACCTTC
TRBJ1-1 | . | TRBD1 | 14 | TRBV11-2 | CASSLDRQGTEAFF | TGTGCCAGCAGCTTAGATAGACAGGGGACTGAAGCTTTCTTT
TRBJ2-7 | once | TRBD2 | 19 | TRBV11-2 | CASSSSRPSGLARLYEQYF | TGTGCCAGCAGCTCATCCCGCCCATCGGGACTAGCGAGACTCTACGAGCAGTACTTC
TRBJ1-3 | few | . | 17 | TRBV4-1 | CASSQDPGRGSGNTIYF | TGCGCCAGCAGCCAAGATCCGGGGAGGGGGTCTGGAAACACCATATATTTT
TRBJ1-2 | . | TRBD1 | 20 | TRBV4-1 | CASSQGGYLRDRVIDYGYTF | TGCGCCAGCAGCCAAGGGGGGTACTTACGGGACAGGGTAATAGACTATGGCTACACCTTC
TRBJ2-4 | few | TRBD1 | 15 | TRBV5-4 | CASRPGQGHKNIQYF | TGTGCCAGCAGGCCGGGACAGGGGCACAAAAACATTCAGTACTTC
TRBJ2-5 | . | TRBD2 | 17 | TRBV11-3 | CASSLGAGGGLQETQYF | TGTGCCAGCAGCTTAGGTGCGGGGGGCGGCCTTCAAGAGACCCAGTACTTC
TRBJ2-1 | . | TRBD2 | 15 | TRBV27 | CASSVAGGFYNEQFF | TGTGCCAGCAGTGTAGCGGGGGGCTTCTACAATGAGCAGTTCTTC
TRBJ2-2 | . | TRBD1 | 15 | TRBV6-4 | CASSPGTGLTGELFF | TGTGCCAGCAGCCCGGGGACAGGACTTACCGGGGAGCTGTTTTTT
TRBJ2-7 | once | TRBD1 | 15 | TRBV6-5 | CASSYSTGATYEQYF | TGTGCCAGCAGTTACTCAACAGGGGCGACCTACGAGCAGTACTTC
TRBJ2-2 | few | . | 17 | TRBV12-2 | CASRPGLAMLNTGELFF | TGTGCAAGTCGCCCGGGACTAGCGATGCTGAACACCGGGGAGCTGTTTTTT
TRBJ2-7 | . | TRBD1 | 16 | TRBV28 | CASSLRFRTGGYEQYF | TGTGCCAGCAGTTTACGTTTCCGGACAGGGGGCTACGAGCAGTACTTC
TRBJ1-1 | few | . | 15 | TRBV6-1 | CASIPGVIMNTEAFF | TGTGCCAGCATTCCCGGAGTCATCATGAACACTGAAGCTTTCTTT
TRBJ1-5 | . | TRBD1 | 16 | TRBV18 | CASSPTVDREHQPQHF | TGTGCCAGCTCACCAACAGTTGACAGGGAACATCAGCCCCAGCATTTT
TRBJ2-7 | . | . | 17 | TRBV27 | CASSPHPPDRTHWEQYF | TGTGCCAGCAGTCCTCATCCTCCCGACAGGACCCATTGGGAGCAGTACTTC
TRBJ2-5 | . | . | 12 | TRBV2 | CASAGRRETQYF | TGTGCCAGCGCAGGGAGGCGAGAGACCCAGTACTTC
TRBJ1-5 | . | TRBD1 | 14 | TRBV6-1 | CASRARTGSQPQHF | TGTGCCAGCAGGGCTAGGACAGGGTCTCAGCCCCAGCATTTT
TRBJ2-7 | . | TRBD2 | 15 | TRBV10-1 | CASSPPGTRAYEQYF | TGCGCCAGCTCCCCCCCCGGGACTAGGGCCTACGAGCAGTACTTC
TRBJ2-1 | . | TRBD2 | 16 | TRBV2 | CASSVASGISYNEQFF | TGTGCCAGCAGTGTGGCTAGCGGAATCTCCTACAATGAGCAGTTCTTC
TRBJ2-1 | once | . | 21 | TRBV29-1 | CSVEGRPTGASFSSSYNEQFF | TGCAGCGTTGAAGGGAGGCCTACGGGAGCTTCCTTCTCCAGCTCCTACAATGAGCAGTTCTTC
TRBJ2-3 | . | . | 15 | TRBV27 | CASSPRTELTDTQYF | TGTGCCAGCAGCCCGCGGACAGAGCTCACAGATACGCAGTATTTT
TRBJ2-2 | . | TRBD2 | 18 | TRBV5-1 | CASSPYPGLAGEGGELFF | TGCGCCAGCAGCCCCTACCCGGGACTAGCGGGAGAAGGCGGGGAGCTGTTTTTT
TRBJ2-7 | few | . | 16 | TRBV4-3 | CASSQDPPQGTYEQYF | TGCGCCAGCAGCCAAGATCCCCCACAGGGTACCTACGAGCAGTACTTC
TRBJ1-1 | . | . | 14 | TRBV15 | CATSRDAVNTEAFF | TGTGCCACCAGCAGAGATGCAGTGAACACTGAAGCTTTCTTT
TRBJ2-5 | . | TRBD2 | 17 | TRBV4-1 | CASSPQSHGRGQETQYF | TGCGCCAGCAGCCCACAAAGCCACGGGAGGGGCCAAGAGACCCAGTACTTC
TRBJ1-2 | few | . | 17 | TRBV18 | CASSPSLRDTPNYGYTF | TGTGCCAGCTCACCATCTCTCCGGGACACTCCTAACTATGGCTACACCTTC
TRBJ2-7 | . | . | 13 | TRBV28 | CASSSKEDGEQYF | TGTGCCAGCAGTTCGAAGGAGGACGGCGAGCAGTACTTC
TRBJ1-1 | . | . | 16 | TRBV21-1 | CASSKPGQATCTEAFF | TGTGCCAGCAGCAAACCGGGACAGGCGACGTGTACTGAAGCTTTCTTT
TRBJ2-3 | . | . | 17 | TRBV6-1 | CASSEALDIVGGDTQYF | TGTGCCAGCAGTGAAGCGCTTGACATTGTAGGGGGAGATACGCAGTATTTT
TRBJ1-4 | . | . | 16 | TRBV4-2 | CASSVRPRTTNEKLFF | TGTGCCAGCAGCGTCCGTCCCAGGACAACTAATGAAAAACTGTTTTTT
TRBJ1-2 | once | TRBD1 | 18 | TRBV27 | CASSPSGQGPVQGYGYTF | TGTGCCAGCAGTCCCTCTGGACAGGGTCCAGTCCAAGGCTATGGCTACACCTTC
TRBJ2-3 | . | TRBD2 | 16 | TRBV7-6 | CASRREGRHGTDTQYF | TGTGCCAGCCGGCGGGAGGGGAGGCACGGCACAGATACGCAGTATTTT
TRBJ2-7 | . | TRBD2 | 15 | TRBV12-5 | CASGEGRATPYEQYF | TGTGCTAGTGGCGAGGGGAGGGCAACCCCCTACGAGCAGTACTTC
TRBJ2-7 | once | TRBD2 | 15 | TRBV7-2 | CASSRLGSGSYEQYF | TGTGCCAGCAGCCGTCTGGGTAGCGGGAGCTACGAGCAGTACTTC
TRBJ2-7 | . | . | 15 | TRBV5-8 | CASSGDRSPPYEQYF | TGTGCCAGCAGCGGCGACAGGTCCCCCCCCTACGAGCAGTACTTC
TRBJ1-2 | . | TRBD1 | 17 | TRBV5-6 | CASSFKEPTGGKGGYTF | TGTGCCAGCAGCTTCAAAGAACCGACAGGGGGAAAAGGTGGCTACACCTTC
TRBJ1-2 | . | TRBD1 | 14 | TRBV7-3 | CASSPLDRADGYTF | TGTGCCAGCAGCCCCCTGGACAGGGCGGATGGCTACACCTTC
TRBJ2-7 | few | TRBD2 | 13 | TRBV15 | CATREGTSYEQYF | TGTGCCACCAGAGAGGGGACTAGCTACGAGCAGTACTTC
TRBJ2-5 | once | TRBD2 | 15 | TRBV25-1 | CASSDLAGHQETQYF | TGTGCCAGCAGTGATCTAGCGGGACACCAAGAGACCCAGTACTTC
TRBJ1-3 | . | TRBD1 | 15 | TRBV15 | CATSSDRVLGNTIYF | TGTGCCACCAGCTCGGACAGGGTATTAGGAAACACCATATATTTT
TRBJ1-1 | . | . | 15 | TRBV6-5 | CASSYTTALNTEAFF | TGTGCCAGCAGTTACACCACAGCTTTGAACACTGAAGCTTTCTTT
TRBJ2-7 | . | . | 12 | TRBV5-6 | CASSLRAYEQYF | TGTGCCAGCAGCCTGAGGGCCTACGAGCAGTACTTC
TRBJ2-2 | . | . | 17 | TRBV9 | CASSVRETSPATGELFF | TGTGCCAGCAGCGTAAGGGAGACCTCCCCCGCCACCGGGGAGCTGTTTTTT
TRBJ2-7 | . | . | 10 | TRBV5-1 | CASRDYEQYF | TGCGCCAGCCGGGACTACGAGCAGTACTTC
TRBJ2-1 | few | TRBD2 | 13 | TRBV5-6 | CASSRRGGNEQFF | TGTGCCAGCAGCCGGCGGGGGGGGAATGAGCAGTTCTTC
TRBJ1-2 | . | TRBD1 | 20 | TRBV9 | CASSASGQSLGKGVNYGYTF | TGTGCCAGCAGCGCCTCGGGACAGAGTCTCGGGAAAGGGGTTAACTATGGCTACACCTTC
TRBJ2-5 | . | TRBD2 | 16 | TRBV7-6 | CASSLGGREGPETQYF | TGTGCCAGCAGCTTAGGAGGGCGGGAGGGCCCAGAGACCCAGTACTTC
TRBJ2-6 | few | . | 18 | TRBV5-1 | CASSLGGLPFSGANVLTF | TGCGCCAGCAGCTTGGGCGGCCTTCCCTTCTCTGGGGCCAACGTCCTGACTTTC